Listed here are 14 T cell receptor beta chains from one sample, sequenced in a study of blood T cell repertoires in COVID-19. The protocol was immunoSEQ multiplex PCR, while the TCRdb copy is restricted to in-frame clones and leaves out a portion. The sample yields more than 300,000 clones, about 84% seen once. The sequenced sample consisted of peripheral blood. The receptors shown here come from a woman aged 45-59 years with acute or convalescent COVID-19.

Points on this clone: Other DNA variants within this sample encode the same CDR3. The chain recombines TRBV5-1 with TRBJ2-5; 9 bases are shared with TRBD2. Germline CDR1 and CDR2: SGHRS and YFSETQ. The CDR3 has 14 residues. After removal of 4 bases from V and 5 bases from J, the junction contained 6 bases not matched to a gene. CDR3 bases: TGCGCCAGCAGCCCCGGGACTAGCAGGGAGACCCAGTACTTC. This sequence encodes CASSPGTSRETQYF.

J is TRBJ1-3 and V is TRBV28; D unclear. The CDR3 is 16 residues long. Germline lookup yields CDR1 MDHEN and CDR2 SYDVKM. V was shortened by 2 bases and J by 0 bases, with 11 bases between the two germline ends. The CDR3 DNA reads TGTGCCAGCAGTTTACCCGGTTTTAGCTCTGGAAACACCATATATTTT. Amino acids: CASSLPGFSSGNTIYF.

Of note for this clone: The sample carries other DNA sequences with the same CDR3. V and J are TRBV5-1 and TRBJ1-1; D is unclear. Deletions cut 2 bases from V and 1 base from J, with 6 bases between. This CDR3 spans 13 amino acids. The germline gives CDR1 SGHRS, CDR2 YFSETQ. The CDR3 sequence is CASSFSGNTEAFF. The CDR3 bases are TGCGCCAGCAGCTTCTCGGGGAACACTGAAGCTTTCTTT.

This clone was seen a few times. V is TRBV28 and J is TRBJ1-2; D unresolved. The CDR3 has 11 amino acids. Trimming stripped 5 bases from V and 8 bases from J, with 9 bases between. Germline CDR1 reads MDHEN; CDR2 reads SYDVKM. The CDR3 loop reads CASSLQRGYTF. The CDR3 region has the DNA TGTGCCAGCAGTCTCCAGAGGGGCTACACCTTC.

In DNA, the CDR3 is TGCGCCAGCAGACCCTCAGGGTTACAGGGAGTCTTCGGGGAGCTGTTTTTT. Its translation: CASRPSGLQGVFGELFF. The chain employs TRBV4-1 and TRBJ2-2; maybe TRBD1 (6 bases). This CDR3 is built from 17 residues. The V gene's germline CDR1 is MGHRA and CDR2 YSYEKL. The V gene lost 6 bases and the J gene lost 7 bases, with 24 bases spanning the gap.

This chain connects TRBV7-2 to TRBJ2-3; maybe TRBD2 (6 bases). The germline V and J ends were trimmed by 2 bases and 1 base, with 22 bases remaining between them. Germline CDR1 is SGHTA and CDR2 is FQGNSA. The CDR3 has 19 amino acids. CDR3 protein: CASSLSVLTRSDGTDTQYF. CDR3 nucleotides: TGTGCCAGCAGCTTATCGGTCCTGACTAGGTCGGATGGCACAGATACGCAGTATTTT.

The CDR3 coding sequence is TGTGCCAGCAGCCCCCGGGACAGGGGGAGGGACGAGCAGTACTTC. Translated, it gives CASSPRDRGRDEQYF. The genes are TRBV14 and TRBJ2-7, with TRBD1 identical over 11 bases. Germline V gene lookup returns CDR1 SGHDN and CDR2 FVKESK. CDR3 length: 15 residues. Trimming removed 4 bases from V and 5 bases from J; junction bases left unmatched: 7. The full variable domain, with the rest looked up from reference TRBV14 and TRBJ2-7, is EAGVTQFPSHSVIEKGQTVTLRCDPISGHDNLYWYRRVMGKEIKFLLHFVKESKQDESGMPNNRFLAERTGGTYSTLKVQPAELEDSGVYFCASSPRDRGRDEQYFGPGTRLTVT.

The rearrangement joins TRBV5-1 to TRBJ2-2, with TRBD2 matching over 7 bases. This CDR3 has 16 residues. Germline CDR1 reads SGHRS; CDR2 reads YFSETQ. The V segment lost 5 bases and the J segment 0 bases; nucleotides outside the gene matches: 7. CDR3 in amino acids: CASSRGTTANTGELFF. Written as DNA, the CDR3 is TGCGCCAGCAGTCGGGGGACTACCGCGAACACCGGGGAGCTGTTTTTT.

The chain has TRBV27 and TRBJ2-1; D may be TRBD1 (7 bases). Per the germline V gene, CDR1 is MNHEY and CDR2 is SMNVEV (reference sequence). The ends were cut back, 6 bases at V and 4 bases at J, with 22 bases in the middle. CDR3 length equals 17 residues. CDR3 DNA sequence: TGTGCCAGCAGGGGAACGATGAGGAGGGGGCTTTACAATGAGCAGTTCTTC. Residues: CASRGTMRRGLYNEQFF.

This clone was seen just once. The rearrangement joins TRBV7-8 to TRBJ2-5, with a tentative D call TRBD2 (7 bases). The CDR3 loop spans 20 amino acids. Trimming cost V 5 bases and J 5 bases, with 33 bases left between them. Germline V lookup: CDR1 SGHVS, CDR2 FQNEAQ. CDR3: CASSLTRDTRALRGRETQYF. DNA for the CDR3: TGTGCCAGCAGCCTAACTCGGGACACCCGGGCGTTGCGGGGGAGGGAGACCCAGTACTTC.

The CDR3 sequence is CASSLDRGFGYTF. CDR3 DNA sequence: TGTGCCAGCAGCTTAGACAGGGGGTTTGGCTACACCTTC. V gene TRBV7-2 combines with J gene TRBJ1-2, with TRBD1 matching over 8 bases. The J segment lost 7 bases and the V segment lost 1 base, leaving 2 bases of the junction unmatched. CDR1 is SGHTA, CDR2 FQGNSA, per germline. The CDR3 length is 13 residues.

The rearrangement uses TRBV28 and TRBJ2-3, with TRBD2 matching 8 bases. Losses at the gene ends were 7 bases for V and 4 bases for J; bases not matched to a gene: 4. CDR1 is MDHEN, CDR2 SYDVKM, per germline. The length of the CDR3 is 13 residues. The CDR3 spells CASKAGVADTQYF. CDR3 DNA: TGTGCCAGCAAAGCGGGAGTTGCAGATACGCAGTATTTT.

This rearrangement joins TRBV20-1 to TRBJ2-5; perhaps TRBD1 as D (6 bases). Per the germline V gene, CDR1 is DFQATT and CDR2 is SNEGSKA (reference sequence). V was trimmed by 3 bases and J by 2 bases, leaving 10 bases between them. This CDR3 comprises 13 residues. For the CDR3, the DNA is TGCAGTGCTAGTAAGGGGACACAAGAGACCCAGTACTTC. Translated: CSASKGTQETQYF.

The rearrangement uses TRBV6-1 and TRBJ1-1, with D hard to call. V dropped 3 bases and J dropped 6 bases, with 11 bases sitting between them. The CDR3 consists of 13 residues. The germline gives CDR1 MNHNS, CDR2 SASEGT. The CDR3 DNA reads TGTGCCAGCAGTGATTACGGGAGTGCTGAAGCTTTCTTT. It is translated as CASSDYGSAEAFF.